The 10 T cell receptor beta chains below were found in one sample sequenced in a study of shared clonotypes between healthy human individuals. Using immunoSEQ multiplex PCR, the repertoire was profiled, and TCRdb retains in-frame clones only, with some absent. The sample lists 2 million or so clones; roughly 94% were seen once. Sequenced input: naive CD4+ T cells sorted from blood. Subset defined: CD45RA+ positively selected. These receptors came from a man aged 18 to 30 in good health.

A word on this clone: Other nucleotide sequences from this sample produce the same CDR3. J is TRBJ1-4 and V is TRBV7-9; D possibly corresponds to TRBD1 (5 bases). V dropped 5 bases and J dropped 5 bases, with 12 bases sitting between them. Per the germline V gene, CDR1 is SEHNR and CDR2 is FQNEAQ (reference sequence). This CDR3 contains 14 residues. CDR3 in DNA: TGTGCCAGCAGCCCCGGACAACCGAATGAAAAACTGTTTTTT. Encoded protein: CASSPGQPNEKLFF.

This clone showed up just a few times. The same CDR3 is also encoded by other DNA sequences in this sample. V usage is TRBV30 and J usage is TRBJ1-1; D is perhaps TRBD1 (6 bases). The CDR3 has 13 amino acids. V lost 1 base to trimming and J lost 4 bases, with 10 bases between them. CDR1 and CDR2 from the germline V gene are GTSNPN and SVGIG (reference sequence). The CDR3 protein is CAWSAQGITEAFF. The CDR3 DNA reads TGTGCCTGGAGTGCTCAGGGGATCACTGAAGCTTTCTTT.

The chain recombines TRBV30 with TRBJ2-7; 11 bases map to TRBD2. Germline loops: CDR1 GTSNPN, CDR2 SVGIG (reference sequence). The CDR3 runs 14 residues. V lost 1 base to trimming and J lost 9 bases; unmatched junction nucleotides: 8. CDR3 DNA sequence: TGTGCCTGGAGTGCTAGCGGGGGGAGGACGGGGCAGTACTTC. It specifies CAWSASGGRTGQYF.

The count of this clone is one. This sequence joins TRBV5-6 and TRBJ2-5; TRBD1 aligns across 10 bases. The CDR3 spans 16 residues. CDR1 SGHDT and CDR2 YYEEEE come from the germline V gene. V trimming: 0 bases; J trimming: 5 bases; junction bases outside the gene matches: 7. The CDR3 bases are TGTGCCAGCAGCTTGGTCGACAGGGGGCGCGGGGAGACCCAGTACTTC. Translated, it gives CASSLVDRGRGETQYF.

The V and J genes are TRBV29-1 and TRBJ2-1, with D perhaps matching TRBD2 (7 bases). CDR1 and CDR2 from the germline V gene are SQVTM and ANQGSEA. The CDR3 consists of 15 residues. Between the trimmed V and J ends, which lost 7 bases and 7 bases, there was a span of 23 bases. CDR3 sequence: CSEGGGRLGGNEQFF. CDR3 DNA sequence: TGCAGCGAGGGGGGAGGTAGGCTGGGAGGGAATGAGCAGTTCTTC.

This chain joins TRBV18 and TRBJ2-6; D may be TRBD2 (5 bases). This CDR3 comprises 19 residues. Germline CDR1 is KGHSH and CDR2 is LQKENI. V shed 4 bases and J shed 0 bases, with 19 bases lying between them. The CDR3 region is CASSQGLVKGSSGANVLTF. CDR3 sequence (DNA): TGTGCCAGCTCACAAGGACTGGTCAAAGGTTCCTCTGGGGCCAACGTCCTGACTTTC.

The chain links TRBV5-4 to TRBJ2-1, with 15 nucleotides matching TRBD2. CDR3 length: 16 amino acids. V shed 4 bases and J 7 bases; nucleotides not matched to a gene: 6. Looked up from germline, CDR1 is SGHNT and CDR2 is YYREEE (reference sequence). This chain's CDR3 is CASSQGTSGRNNEQFF. CDR3 nucleotides: TGTGCCAGCAGCCAAGGGACTAGCGGGAGGAATAATGAGCAGTTCTTC.

Worth noting for this clone: The same CDR3 also results from other DNA sequences found in this sample. The gene calls are TRBV5-1 and TRBJ2-1; possible D gene TRBD1, 6 bases. Per germline, CDR1 SGHRS and CDR2 YFSETQ. This CDR3 has 15 amino acids. V lost 0 bases to trimming and J lost 3 bases, with 10 bases between them. CDR3 loop: CASSLEQGGYNEQFF. CDR3 nucleotides: TGCGCCAGCAGCTTGGAACAGGGTGGCTACAATGAGCAGTTCTTC.

V usage is TRBV2 and J usage is TRBJ2-1, with 11 bases matching TRBD2. In germline, CDR1 is SNHLY, CDR2 FYNNEI. V shed 4 bases, J shed 0 bases, and the junction held 5 bases outside the gene matches. The CDR3 totals 17 residues. The CDR3 sequence is CASSGLAGGSSYNEQFF. The CDR3 DNA is TGTGCCAGCAGTGGTCTAGCGGGAGGCTCCTCCTACAATGAGCAGTTCTTC.

This chain links TRBV6-1 with TRBJ2-6; no firm D call. The ends were cut back, 6 bases at V and 4 bases at J, with 13 bases in the middle. The CDR3 extends over 15 amino acids. Germline CDR1 reads MNHNS; CDR2 reads SASEGT. CDR3 bases: TGTGCCAGCAGAGCGACGGCCACGGGGGCCAACGTCCTGACTTTC. The encoded protein is CASRATATGANVLTF.